The present TCR beta chain was sequenced within a study of OX40 agonist ivuxolimab in advanced cancers. General study points: The mean number of expanded clones was higher in CD8+ T cells than in CD4+.

A remark on this clone: No antigen is known for it.

TCRdb's table, derived via immunoSEQ multiplex PCR, lists solely in-frame clones and lacks some. In the table there are some 10,000 clones, over 55% of which are singletons. Per germline, CDR1 SGHRS and CDR2 YFSETQ. The CDR3 totals 13 residues. Trimming stripped 3 bases from V and 0 bases from J, with 7 bases between. Sequences were derived from CD4+ or CD8+ T cells sorted from blood, sampled in a trial of the OX40 agonist ivuxolimab. This receptor was taken from an adult with an advanced solid tumor such as melanoma, head and neck, liver or kidney cancer. This rearrangement joins TRBV5-1 to TRBJ2-7; D gene uncertain. CDR3 DNA: TGCGCCAGCAGCTCAGGTGTCTCCTACGAGCAGTACTTC. Residues: CASSSGVSYEQYF. Based on the CDR3 plus reference TRBV5-1 and TRBJ2-7, the full variable domain is KAGVTQTPRYLIKTRGQQVTLSCSPISGHRSVSWYQQTPGQGLQFLFEYFSETQRNKGNFPGRFSGRQFSNSRSEMNVSTLELGDSALYLCASSSGVSYEQYFGPGTRLTVT.